What follows are 21 T cell receptor beta chains derived from one specimen sequenced in a study of blood T cell repertoires in COVID-19. Sequencing used immunoSEQ multiplex PCR; TCRdb keeps in-frame clones, though not all of them. The data contain around 240,000 clones, just under 90% of them seen just once; the ten biggest clones take up 0.85% to 0.95%. The sequencing input was PBMCs or T cells enriched from blood (not recorded which). Receptor source: a man aged 50-60 years who had been exposed to COVID-19.

J is TRBJ2-5 and V is TRBV5-6; D is perhaps TRBD1 (6 bases). The CDR3 has 12 residues. The germline V gene encodes CDR1 SGHDT and CDR2 YYEEEE. V was shortened by 3 bases and J by 4 bases, with 7 bases between the two germline ends. The CDR3 bases are TGTGCCAGCAGCTCCAGGGGAGAGACCCAGTACTTC. Protein: CASSSRGETQYF.

The rearrangement uses TRBV28 and TRBJ1-3, with a possible D match to TRBD1 (5 bases). The V end lost 7 bases, the J end lost 0 bases, and 19 bases lay between the germline ends. The CDR3 length is 17 residues. Per germline, CDR1 MDHEN and CDR2 SYDVKM. DNA of the CDR3: TGTGCCAGCATGTCCCCCCGACAGACGGACTCTGGAAACACCATATATTTT. This sequence encodes CASMSPRQTDSGNTIYF.

The chain recombines TRBV18 with TRBJ1-2; 11 bases are shared with TRBD1. V shed 5 bases and J 8 bases; nucleotides not matched to a gene: 10. This CDR3 contains 15 residues. Germline CDR1 and CDR2: KGHSH and LQKENI. As DNA, the CDR3 is TGTGCCAGCTCATCCCGGACAGGGGGCTCAATCGGCTACACCTTC. The encoded protein is CASSSRTGGSIGYTF.

The rearrangement uses TRBV2 and TRBJ2-1, with 12 bases aligning to TRBD2. The V and J ends lost 11 bases and 10 bases, in that order; junction bases with no gene match: 9. The germline gives CDR1 SNHLY, CDR2 FYNNEI. This CDR3 has 13 amino acids. CDR3 in DNA: TGTGCCGGATCTAGCGGGAGGGGGTACGAGCAGTTCTTC. This sequence encodes CAGSSGRGYEQFF.

As DNA, the CDR3 is TGTGCCAGCAGCCCGAGCGTCACAGGGGGCCGTGATGGCTACACCTTC. The encoded protein is CASSPSVTGGRDGYTF. This chain joins TRBV2 and TRBJ1-2, with 9 bases fitting TRBD1. V dropped 6 bases and J dropped 6; count of bases not matched to a gene: 14. CDR1 and CDR2 (germline): SNHLY, FYNNEI. The CDR3 runs 16 residues.

V usage is TRBV3-1 (or the pseudogene TRBV3-2) and J usage is TRBJ2-2; D unclear. Trimming pared 1 base from V and 0 bases from J, leaving 9 bases between. This CDR3 region has 16 residues. The germline gives CDR1 LGHDT, CDR2 YNNKEL (reference sequence). This CDR3 is CASSQGGDSNTGELFF. In DNA form, the CDR3 reads TGTGCCAGCAGCCAAGGTGGAGATTCGAACACCGGGGAGCTGTTTTTT.

This clone was found a few times. This specimen includes other DNA sequences encoding the same CDR3. The chain carries TRBV24-1 and TRBJ1-5; D is undetermined. The V end lost 4 bases, the J end lost 0 bases, and 6 bases lay between the germline ends. Germline V gene sequence: CDR1 KGHDR, CDR2 SFDVKD. The CDR3 extends over 14 amino acids. As DNA, the CDR3 is TGTGCCACCAGTGACAGGTATAGCAATCAGCCCCAGCATTTT. It specifies CATSDRYSNQPQHF.

The chain is built from TRBV4-1 and TRBJ1-6; D call uncertain. The CDR3 consists of 14 residues. Germline V gene data show CDR1 as MGHRA and CDR2 as YSYEKL. V lost 2 bases, J lost 7 bases, and 9 bases lay in between. The CDR3 sequence is CASSQWGGNSPLHF. In nucleotides, the CDR3 is TGCGCCAGCAGCCAATGGGGAGGGAATTCACCCCTCCACTTT.

The CDR3 nucleotides read TGTGCCAGCAGTGACCTCCAGGGGGCGGGTAATTCACCCCTCCACTTT. This codes for CASSDLQGAGNSPLHF. The V gene is TRBV2, the J gene TRBJ1-6, with TRBD1 identical over 8 bases. V shed 3 bases and J 6 bases; nucleotides not matched to a gene: 7. Germline V lookup: CDR1 SNHLY, CDR2 FYNNEI. The CDR3 spans 16 residues.

This chain connects TRBV5-1 to TRBJ1-6; D uncertain. The V end was cut by 4 bases, the J end by 17 bases, with 22 bases between. There are 14 residues in the CDR3. From germline, CDR1 is SGHRS and CDR2 YFSETQ. The CDR3 region has the DNA TGCGCCAGCAGCATTACCCACGGTACCCCCAGCGTCCACTTT. This gives the protein CASSITHGTPSVHF.

In DNA form, the CDR3 reads TGTGCCAGCAGCTCAAGGCAGGGACTAGCGGGGATTGAGCAGTTCTTC. Amino acids: CASSSRQGLAGIEQFF. The V gene is TRBV11-2, the J gene TRBJ2-1; 13 positions agree with TRBD2. The trim removed 4 bases at V and 9 bases at J, leaving 9 bases unmatched. CDR1 SGHAT and CDR2 FQNNGV come from the germline V gene. CDR3 length equals 16 residues.

The genes are TRBV13 and TRBJ1-1; TRBD1 might be the D (5 bases). With 3 bases removed from V and 3 bases from J, the gap between germline ends came to 8 bases. Germline CDR1 and CDR2: PRHDT and FYEKMQ (reference sequence). The CDR3 is made up of 13 amino acids. CDR3 amino acids: CASSLGGDTEAFF. Written as DNA, the CDR3 is TGTGCCAGCAGCTTGGGGGGTGACACTGAAGCTTTCTTT.

CDR3 bases: TGTGCCAGCGCGACGCCCGGGGAGACCCAGTACTTC. Translated: CASATPGETQYF. The V call is TRBV9, the J call TRBJ2-5, with D unclear. Germline V lookup: CDR1 SGDLS, CDR2 YYNGEE. The CDR3 has 12 residues. V was clipped by 7 bases and J by 5 bases, with 12 bases between them.

The V and J genes are TRBV28 and TRBJ1-5; D gene uncertain. With 4 bases removed from V and 3 bases from J, the gap between germline ends came to 13 bases. The CDR3 runs to 15 residues. The germline V gene encodes CDR1 MDHEN and CDR2 SYDVKM. CDR3 DNA sequence: TGTGCCAGCAGTTCACTAGGACGCTCCAATCAGCCCCAGCATTTT. This gives the protein CASSSLGRSNQPQHF.

The rearrangement joins TRBV4-1 to TRBJ1-5; D unresolved. Germline V CDR1 and CDR2: MGHRA, YSYEKL. Trimming cost V 0 bases and J 2 bases, with 11 bases left between them. The CDR3 runs to 16 residues. The DNA of the CDR3 is TGCGCCAGCAGCCAAGACAACGGGTGGGGCAATCAGCCCCAGCATTTT. Amino acids: CASSQDNGWGNQPQHF.

The genes are TRBV19 and TRBJ1-1; D gene uncertain. This CDR3 has 15 residues. The V gene lost 3 bases and the J gene lost 2 bases, with 13 bases spanning the gap. Germline V lookup: CDR1 LNHDA, CDR2 SQIVND (reference sequence). CDR3 DNA: TGTGCCAGTAGTATCTATTCGGGAAGTAACACTGAAGCTTTCTTT. Protein product: CASSIYSGSNTEAFF.

CDR3 protein: CASSVGITGTNYGYTF. CDR3 DNA: TGTGCCAGCAGCGTGGGGATAACAGGGACCAACTATGGCTACACCTTC. The chain carries TRBV9 and TRBJ1-2; tentative D call: TRBD1 (6 bases). Germline V gene sequence: CDR1 SGDLS, CDR2 YYNGEE. CDR3 size: 16 residues. Trimming cost V 2 bases and J 2 bases, with 16 bases left between them.

The gene calls are TRBV12-5 and TRBJ2-2; 11 positions match TRBD1. This CDR3 has 15 amino acids. Germline assignment: CDR1 LGHNT and CDR2 FRNRAP. The V segment lost 9 bases and the J segment 3 bases; nucleotides outside the gene matches: 6. The CDR3 here is CASRTGGADTGELFF. The CDR3 region has the DNA TGTGCTAGCCGGACAGGGGGCGCCGACACCGGGGAGCTGTTTTTT.

The chain employs TRBV19 and TRBJ1-2; a possible D gene is TRBD1 (6 bases). Trimming took 4 bases from V and 0 from J, leaving 12 bases between them. Germline V gene data show CDR1 as LNHDA and CDR2 as SQIVND (reference sequence). This CDR3 is 15 amino acids long. The CDR3 loop is CASSTDRRTNYGYTF. In nucleotides, the CDR3 is TGTGCCAGTAGTACAGACAGGAGGACTAACTATGGCTACACCTTC.

In this sample, this clone turned up a few times. This chain connects TRBV6-5 to TRBJ2-2; D gene unclear. The CDR3 loop spans 15 amino acids. Trimming shortened V by 2 bases and J by 1 base, and 8 bases separated the two germline ends. The germline V gene encodes CDR1 MNHEY and CDR2 SVGAGI. The CDR3 coding sequence is TGTGCCAGCAGTTACCCGGCAGGGAACACCGGGGAGCTGTTTTTT. Encoded protein: CASSYPAGNTGELFF.

V usage is TRBV7-2 and J usage is TRBJ2-1, with 8 nucleotides matching TRBD1. Germline V gene lookup returns CDR1 SGHTA and CDR2 FQGNSA. The CDR3 consists of 13 residues. V gave up 5 bases and J gave up 7 bases; unmatched junction bases: 4. CDR3 sequence (DNA): TGTGCCAGCAGCCAGGGGGCTAGGAATGAGCAGTTCTTC. Amino acids: CASSQGARNEQFF.